This T cell receptor (beta chain) was documented in a study of cytomegalovirus exposure and HLA in healthy donors. Study context: Later analysis reported that the 120 or so validation repertoires shared the platform of the roughly 670 first-cohort repertoires.

This CDR3 has 17 amino acids. Germline V gives CDR1 SGHNT, CDR2 YYREEE (reference sequence). Sequencing used immunoSEQ multiplex PCR; TCRdb keeps in-frame clones, though not all of them. The table shows over 200,000 clones, with around 91% occurring only once. Details on this clone: At one end, the junction sequence differs from germline, possibly due to a read error.

This sequence joins TRBV5-4 and TRBJ2-1, with D perhaps TRBD1 or TRBD2 (6 bases each). Sequencing was done on a sample of PBMCs. This sequence originates from a woman aged 25-40 years in good health and CMV-seronegative. The CDR3 spells CASSQDSAGEAYNEQFF. The DNA of the CDR3 is TGCGCCAGCAGCCAAGATTCTGCAGGGGAGGCCTACAATGAGCAGTTCTTC.